The 32 T cell receptor beta chains below all came from one sample that was sequenced in a study of blood T cell repertoires in COVID-19. The data were produced by immunoSEQ multiplex PCR, yet TCRdb's version contains in-frame clones alone and is incomplete. The sample holds about 68,000 clones, 70% to 85% seen once. Sequencing was performed on peripheral blood. Receptors originate from a woman aged 45-65 years with acute or convalescent COVID-19.

J is TRBJ1-1 and V is TRBV7-2; D is perhaps TRBD1 (5 bases). The germline gives CDR1 SGHTA, CDR2 FQGNSA. The V end lost 2 bases, the J end lost 2 bases, and 9 bases lay between the germline ends. The CDR3 is 14 residues long. The CDR3 bases are TGTGCCAGCAGCTTAAGACAGTACAACACTGAAGCTTTCTTT. Amino acids: CASSLRQYNTEAFF.

V gene TRBV9 combines with J gene TRBJ2-1, with 7 bases lining up with TRBD1. The CDR3 has 16 amino acids. Germline CDR1 reads SGDLS; CDR2 reads YYNGEE. V shed 0 bases and J 3 bases; nucleotides not matched to a gene: 6. The CDR3 bases are TGTGCCAGCAGCGTAGGTGGGACAGAAGTCTACAATGAGCAGTTCTTC. As protein: CASSVGGTEVYNEQFF.

The genes are TRBV6-6 and TRBJ1-3; 10 bases are a match to TRBD1. V lost 8 bases to trimming and J lost 0 bases; unmatched junction nucleotides: 4. The germline V gene encodes CDR1 MNHNY and CDR2 SVGAGI (reference sequence). The CDR3 length is 15 residues. The CDR3 sequence: CASWGQGSSGNTIYF. Here the CDR3 DNA reads TGTGCCAGCTGGGGACAGGGGAGCTCTGGAAACACCATATATTTT.

This rearrangement joins TRBV16 to TRBJ1-3; the D is unclear. The germline V gene has CDR1 KGHSY and CDR2 FQNENV. This CDR3 has 17 residues. V was cut by 2 bases and J by 4 bases, with 18 bases left in between. The CDR3 sequence is CASSQARSSSGGNTIYF. As DNA, the CDR3 is TGTGCCAGCAGCCAAGCCAGGTCCTCGTCGGGGGGAAACACCATATATTTT.

The rearrangement joins TRBV19 to TRBJ1-1; 8 bases match TRBD1. From germline, CDR1 is LNHDA and CDR2 SQIVND (reference sequence). Trimming cost V 6 bases and J 3 bases; bases outside gene matches: 3. CDR3 size: 13 residues. CDR3 bases: TGTGCCAGTAGGGACAGGGCGGACACTGAAGCTTTCTTT. Its protein product is CASRDRADTEAFF.

The J gene is TRBJ2-7, the V gene TRBV7-7; no clear D. The CDR3 loop spans 14 amino acids. V lost 4 bases to trimming and J lost 0 bases, with 10 bases between them. Looked up from germline, CDR1 is SSHAT and CDR2 is FNYEAQ (reference sequence). The CDR3 nucleotides read TGTGCCAGCAGCTCCACTCCGAGCTCCTACGAGCAGTACTTC. Translated, it gives CASSSTPSSYEQYF. Supplemented by reference TRBV7-7 and TRBJ2-7, the full variable domain reads GAGVSQSPRYKVTKRGQDVTLRCDPISSHATLYWYQQALGQGPEFLTYFNYEAQPDKSGLPSDRFSAERPEGSISTLTIQRTEQRDSAMYRCASSSTPSSYEQYFGPGTRLTVT.

The chain couples TRBV14 to TRBJ1-2, with 7 bases aligning to TRBD1. V shed 1 base, J shed 5 bases, and the junction held 4 bases outside the gene matches. The germline gives CDR1 SGHDN, CDR2 FVKESK. The CDR3 spans 14 residues. CDR3 in amino acids: CASSQGQGFYGYTF. DNA for the CDR3: TGTGCCAGCAGCCAAGGACAGGGATTTTATGGCTACACCTTC.

The chain is built from TRBV4-3 and TRBJ2-1; 7 bases map to TRBD1. Germline V gives CDR1 LGHNA, CDR2 YSLEER. The CDR3 is 20 amino acids. Trimming removed 4 bases from V and 0 bases from J; junction bases left unmatched: 18. The CDR3 DNA sequence: TGCGCCAGCAGCCTCAATCCCCTGACAGGGCCATTAAGCTCCTACAATGAGCAGTTCTTC. This sequence encodes CASSLNPLTGPLSSYNEQFF.

The gene calls are TRBV20-1 and TRBJ2-1, with 10 bases that match TRBD2. The V segment lost 3 bases and the J segment 7 bases; nucleotides outside the gene matches: 12. This CDR3 spans 16 amino acids. Germline V gives CDR1 DFQATT, CDR2 SNEGSKA (reference sequence). The CDR3 bases are TGCAGTGCTAGTGCCAGCGGGGGGGCCAGGGAAAATGAGCAGTTCTTC. Protein product: CSASASGGARENEQFF.

The rearrangement joins TRBV7-2 to TRBJ2-1; D is perhaps TRBD1 (6 bases). The CDR3 consists of 15 residues. Germline-derived CDR1 and CDR2 are SGHTA and FQGNSA. The germline V and J ends were trimmed by 5 bases and 0 bases, with 11 bases remaining between them. The CDR3 is CASSPGVHSYNEQFF. The CDR3, as DNA: TGTGCCAGCAGCCCAGGGGTGCACTCCTACAATGAGCAGTTCTTC.

The CDR3 region is CASSLVWQTPNTQYF. CDR3 coding DNA: TGTGCCAGCAGCTTAGTCTGGCAAACCCCAAATACGCAGTATTTT. The chain employs TRBV7-2 and TRBJ2-3; D is undetermined. Trimming took off 1 base at V and 7 bases at J, with 15 bases between the two ends. The CDR3 contains 15 residues. Germline V lookup: CDR1 SGHTA, CDR2 FQGNSA.

This chain links TRBV29-1 with TRBJ2-2; no clear D gene. Trimming pared 3 bases from V and 2 bases from J, leaving 7 bases between. Germline-derived CDR1 and CDR2 are SQVTM and ANQGSEA. The CDR3 is 13 residues long. In DNA, the CDR3 is TGCAGCGTTGATCCGAGAAACACCGGGGAGCTGTTTTTT. Translated, it gives CSVDPRNTGELFF.

CDR3 region: CASGWSTGRYEQYF. DNA for the CDR3: TGTGCCAGCGGGTGGTCGACAGGGAGGTACGAGCAGTACTTC. The V call is TRBV6-6, the J call TRBJ2-7; D may be TRBD1 (7 bases). The germline V and J ends were trimmed by 8 bases and 4 bases, with 18 bases remaining between them. This CDR3 comprises 14 residues. The V gene's germline CDR1 is MNHNY and CDR2 SVGAGI (reference sequence).

The rearrangement joins TRBV6-1 to TRBJ2-1, with a weak D call TRBD2 (5 bases). V lost 4 bases to trimming and J lost 3 bases, with 19 bases between them. This CDR3 contains 17 residues. CDR1 is MNHNS, CDR2 SASEGT, per germline. CDR3 in amino acids: CASSVHREGPIYNEQFF. The CDR3 nucleotides read TGTGCCAGCAGTGTCCACCGTGAGGGTCCCATCTACAATGAGCAGTTCTTC.

The chain carries TRBV7-2 and TRBJ2-7, with TRBD2 identical over 10 bases. The J segment lost 6 bases and the V segment lost 4 bases, leaving 3 bases of the junction unmatched. The CDR3 is 13 amino acids. Per germline, CDR1 SGHTA and CDR2 FQGNSA. This chain's CDR3 is CASSSSGRAEQYF. The CDR3 bases are TGTGCCAGCAGCTCCAGCGGGAGGGCCGAGCAGTACTTC.

The chain has TRBV4-3 and TRBJ1-3; perhaps TRBD1 as D (6 bases). The CDR3 contains 19 residues. Trimming shortened V by 0 bases and J by 0 bases, and 18 bases separated the two germline ends. Germline values: CDR1 LGHNA, CDR2 YSLEER. The CDR3 is CASSQESLSTGISGNTIYF. The CDR3 coding sequence is TGCGCCAGCAGCCAAGAAAGTTTGTCAACAGGGATCTCTGGAAACACCATATATTTT.

The chain uses TRBV7-8 and TRBJ2-6, with a weak D call TRBD2 (5 bases). Looked up from germline, CDR1 is SGHVS and CDR2 is FQNEAQ. With 1 base removed from V and 0 bases from J, the gap between germline ends came to 16 bases. CDR3 size: 19 residues. The CDR3 loop is CASSLGLPNQVSGANVLTF. CDR3 sequence (DNA): TGTGCCAGCAGCTTAGGACTACCCAACCAGGTCTCTGGGGCCAACGTCCTGACTTTC. Looking up the rest from reference TRBV7-8 and TRBJ2-6 gives the full variable domain: GAGVSQSPRYKVAKRGQDVALRCDPISGHVSLFWYQQALGQGPEFLTYFQNEAQLDKSGLPSDRFFAERPEGSVSTLKIQRTQQEDSAVYLCASSLGLPNQVSGANVLTFGAGSRLTVL.

The CDR3 region has the DNA TGCGCCAGCAGCGATGGGACTATGGCCTCCCATGAGCAGTTCTTC. It codes for CASSDGTMASHEQFF. This sequence joins TRBV4-3 and TRBJ2-1; 7 positions match TRBD2. With V trimmed by 5 bases and J by 8 bases, 12 bases remained unmatched. The CDR3 extends over 15 amino acids. In germline, CDR1 is LGHNA, CDR2 YSLEER.

This chain connects TRBV14 to TRBJ1-1; D not certain. This CDR3 has 13 residues. The germline CDR1 and CDR2 sequences are SGHDN and FVKESK. V was pared by 0 bases and J by 5 bases, with 7 bases between. The CDR3 region is CASSQDRHTEAFF. DNA for the CDR3: TGTGCCAGCAGCCAAGATCGACATACTGAAGCTTTCTTT.

The V gene is TRBV7-3, the J gene TRBJ1-5; 7 bases match TRBD1. CDR1 is SGHTA and CDR2 is FQGTGA in the germline V gene. The CDR3 is 20 residues long. V gave up 4 bases and J gave up 0 bases; unmatched junction bases: 18. CDR3 nucleotide sequence: TGTGCCAGCAGCTCGAACCGGGACAGCCATCTTAGATATAGCAATCAGCCCCAGCATTTT. Translation gives CASSSNRDSHLRYSNQPQHF.

The V call is TRBV24-1, the J call TRBJ2-7; 10 bases are shared with TRBD2. V gave up 6 bases and J gave up 3 bases; unmatched junction bases: 1. CDR3 length: 13 amino acids. Germline V CDR1 and CDR2: KGHDR, SFDVKD. CDR3 sequence: CATSLAGGYEQYF. CDR3 DNA sequence: TGTGCCACCAGTTTAGCGGGAGGCTACGAGCAGTACTTC.

V and J are TRBV15 and TRBJ1-5, with 8 bases aligning to TRBD1. CDR1 and CDR2 from the germline V gene are LNHNV and YYDKDF (reference sequence). This CDR3 contains 15 residues. V lost 5 bases and J lost 1; bases outside the gene matches: 4. CDR3 in DNA: TGTGCCACCAGCCTCGGGACAGGCAGCAATCAGCCCCAGCATTTT. Translating it yields CATSLGTGSNQPQHF.

The chain has TRBV10-1 and TRBJ1-6; D perhaps matches TRBD1 (6 bases). This CDR3 has 14 residues. Germline lookup yields CDR1 WNHNN and CDR2 SYGVQD (reference sequence). V was shortened by 6 bases and J by 8 bases, with 14 bases between the two germline ends. The CDR3 loop reads CASSPDQGYSPLHF. The CDR3 DNA sequence: TGCGCCAGCAGCCCGGACCAGGGGTATTCACCCCTCCACTTT.

The sample holds a few counts of this clone. The CDR3 here is CASSLFSSRFGQFF. Written as DNA, the CDR3 is TGTGCCAGCAGCCTCTTCTCATCTCGGTTCGGGCAGTTCTTC. The chain uses TRBV14 and TRBJ2-1; no firm D call. The germline V gene has CDR1 SGHDN and CDR2 FVKESK. Trimming took off 4 bases at V and 12 bases at J, with 19 bases between the two ends. This CDR3 region has 14 residues.

The chain carries TRBV19 and TRBJ2-5; possible D gene TRBD1, 7 bases. Germline loops: CDR1 LNHDA, CDR2 SQIVND (reference sequence). V dropped 1 base and J dropped 5 bases, with 14 bases sitting between them. The CDR3 contains 15 residues. The CDR3 protein is CASSIGGGGGETQYF. In nucleotides, the CDR3 is TGTGCCAGTAGTATAGGTGGAGGGGGCGGTGAGACCCAGTACTTC.

In this sample, this clone turned up once. The chain carries TRBV3-1 (or the pseudogene TRBV3-2) and TRBJ1-3, with D unclear. Trimming removed 2 bases from V and 4 bases from J, with 6 bases in between. The CDR3 length is 13 residues. The germline V gene has CDR1 LGHDT and CDR2 YNNKEL (reference sequence). CDR3 in amino acids: CASSQREGNTIYF. The DNA for the CDR3 is TGTGCCAGCAGCCAACGGGAGGGAAACACCATATATTTT.

In its sample, this clone was seen once. The chain employs TRBV5-5 and TRBJ2-1; 8 nucleotides line up with TRBD1. This CDR3 is built from 14 residues. Germline-derived CDR1 and CDR2 are SGHKS and YYEKEE (reference sequence). The V and J ends lost 4 bases and 4 bases, in that order; junction bases with no gene match: 4. CDR3 sequence (DNA): TGTGCCAGCAGCGGGGGACAGGTTTACAATGAGCAGTTCTTC. This codes for CASSGGQVYNEQFF.

The rearrangement uses TRBV3-1 (or the pseudogene TRBV3-2) and TRBJ2-1; TRBD1 might be the D (6 bases). Trimming removed 2 bases at V and 6 bases at J, with 17 bases between. From germline, CDR1 is LGHDT and CDR2 YNNKEL (reference sequence). The CDR3 has 16 residues. The CDR3 here is CASSQFLAGAANEQFF. The CDR3 nucleotides are TGTGCCAGCAGCCAATTTCTGGCAGGGGCGGCCAATGAGCAGTTCTTC.

This chain connects TRBV11-2 to TRBJ1-2; D uncertain. Looked up from germline, CDR1 is SGHAT and CDR2 is FQNNGV. V gave up 5 bases and J gave up 0 bases, with 16 bases separating them. This CDR3 contains 16 residues. In nucleotides, the CDR3 is TGTGCCAGCAGCCCGTACGCCTGGCGGACTAACTATGGCTACACCTTC. This gives the protein CASSPYAWRTNYGYTF.

The chain couples TRBV6-1 to TRBJ2-2; 14 bases map to TRBD2. Germline V gives CDR1 MNHNS, CDR2 SASEGT. This CDR3 has 20 amino acids. The junction had 14 bases not matched to a gene; V was cut back by 1 base and J by 7 bases. The CDR3: CASSEGTPGLAGVMFGELFF. DNA for the CDR3: TGTGCCAGCAGTGAAGGGACCCCGGGACTAGCGGGAGTCATGTTCGGGGAGCTGTTTTTT.

In the case of this clone: This specimen includes other DNA sequences encoding the same CDR3. This chain links TRBV18 with TRBJ1-1; possibly TRBD1 for D (6 bases). CDR3 length: 14 amino acids. CDR1 KGHSH and CDR2 LQKENI come from the germline V gene. Trimming took 3 bases from V and 1 from J, leaving 9 bases between them. The CDR3 sequence: CASSPQGGNTEAFF. The CDR3 nucleotides read TGTGCCAGCTCACCCCAAGGGGGGAACACTGAAGCTTTCTTT. Together with reference TRBV18 and TRBJ1-1, the CDR3 gives the full variable domain: NAGVMQNPRHLVRRRGQEARLRCSPMKGHSHVYWYRQLPEEGLKFMVYLQKENIIDESGMPKERFSAEFPKEGPSILRIQQVVRGDSAAYFCASSPQGGNTEAFFGQGTRLTVV.

This clone was picked up one time. The chain combines TRBV7-9 with TRBJ2-7, with D unresolved. CDR1 and CDR2 (germline): SEHNR, FQNEAQ (reference sequence). The CDR3 has 12 amino acids. V lost 2 bases to trimming and J lost 5 bases, with 7 bases between them. The CDR3 nucleotides are TGTGCCAGCAGCTTACAGATGAACGAGCAGTACTTC. Translating it yields CASSLQMNEQYF.